Below, 27 T cell receptor beta chains from the same sample are listed, as sequenced in a study of shared clonotypes between healthy human individuals. Clones were sequenced by immunoSEQ multiplex PCR, and TCRdb holds only the in-frame ones, with some missing. The sample includes around 1.5 million clones, approximately 98% of them seen just once. Source material: naive CD4+ T cells sorted from blood. Subset defined: CD45RA+ positively selected. The receptors stem from a man aged 30-40 years in good health.

The rearrangement uses TRBV29-1 and TRBJ1-5, with a weak D call TRBD1 (6 bases). V lost 7 bases to trimming and J lost 2 bases, with 9 bases between them. The germline gives CDR1 SQVTM, CDR2 ANQGSEA. The CDR3 contains 12 residues. CDR3 in amino acids: CSAQGRNQPQHF. Here the CDR3 DNA reads TGCAGCGCACAGGGACGCAATCAGCCCCAGCATTTT.

Of note for this clone: The same CDR3 can be traced to other DNA sequences in this sample. The chain has TRBV9 and TRBJ2-5, with D tentatively TRBD2 (5 bases). CDR1 is SGDLS, CDR2 YYNGEE, per germline. The CDR3 extends over 12 amino acids. V shed 4 bases and J shed 5 bases, with 9 bases lying between them. As DNA, the CDR3 is TGTGCCAGCAGCTCGACGGGGGAGACCCAGTACTTC. Translating it yields CASSSTGETQYF.

The gene calls are TRBV30 and TRBJ1-2; no definite D call. V was shortened by 6 bases and J by 8 bases, with 13 bases between the two germline ends. The germline CDR1 and CDR2 sequences are GTSNPN and SVGIG (reference sequence). The CDR3 runs to 11 residues. CDR3 residues: CACRQTMGYTF. CDR3 nucleotide sequence: TGTGCCTGCAGGCAGACTATGGGCTACACCTTC.

The V call is TRBV11-2, the J call TRBJ2-7; TRBD2 matches 7 bases. V dropped 0 bases and J dropped 0; count of bases not matched to a gene: 8. The germline V gene encodes CDR1 SGHAT and CDR2 FQNNGV. The CDR3 is 17 residues long. In DNA, the CDR3 is TGTGCCAGCAGCTTAGATTGGTCGCGGGAGAGCTCCTACGAGCAGTACTTC. Translating gives CASSLDWSRESSYEQYF. The full variable domain, in which reference TRBV11-2 and TRBJ2-7 provide the parts outside the CDR3, is EAGVAQSPRYKIIEKRQSVAFWCNPISGHATLYWYQQILGQGPKLLIQFQNNGVVDDSQLPKDRFSAERLKGVDSTLKIQPAKLEDSAVYLCASSLDWSRESSYEQYFGPGTRLTVT.

V and J are TRBV10-1 and TRBJ2-3, with D unclear. Germline V lookup: CDR1 WNHNN, CDR2 SYGVQD (reference sequence). CDR3 length: 14 amino acids. V gave up 1 base and J gave up 4 bases, with 9 bases separating them. The CDR3 is CASSEFPMADTQYF. CDR3 DNA: TGCGCCAGCAGTGAGTTCCCAATGGCAGATACGCAGTATTTT.

The rearrangement links TRBV15 to TRBJ2-5; no clear D. Germline values: CDR1 LNHNV, CDR2 YYDKDF (reference sequence). Trimming shortened V by 0 bases and J by 5 bases, and 13 bases separated the two germline ends. The CDR3 is made up of 15 amino acids. CDR3 coding DNA: TGTGCCACCAGCAGAGATAGGAATAGTTTGGAGACCCAGTACTTC. Amino acids: CATSRDRNSLETQYF.

The V call is TRBV5-4, the J call TRBJ2-2; D call uncertain. The CDR3 runs 17 residues. V gave up 4 bases and J gave up 4 bases, with 20 bases separating them. Per germline, CDR1 SGHNT and CDR2 YYREEE (reference sequence). The CDR3 nucleotides are TGTGCCAGCAGCCATGGGTCCGGCTCAGGCGTCACCGGGGAGCTGTTTTTT. Amino acid sequence: CASSHGSGSGVTGELFF.

The rearrangement joins TRBV7-9 to TRBJ2-7; D uncertain. The CDR3 spans 13 residues. V gave up 1 base and J gave up 7 bases, with 11 bases separating them. Germline assignment: CDR1 SEHNR and CDR2 FQNEAQ (reference sequence). CDR3 residues: CASSLEGGIEQYF. CDR3 coding DNA: TGTGCCAGCAGCTTAGAAGGTGGGATAGAGCAGTACTTC.

Of note for this clone: Other DNA variants within this sample encode the same CDR3. CDR3 sequence (DNA): TGCGCCAGCAGCTTGGGTCAAGGTTACACTGAAGCTTTCTTT. Protein product: CASSLGQGYTEAFF. This chain joins TRBV5-1 and TRBJ1-1; no definite D call. The CDR3 is made up of 14 amino acids. Trimming pared 0 bases from V and 3 bases from J, leaving 9 bases between. Germline V gives CDR1 SGHRS, CDR2 YFSETQ.

The chain recombines TRBV28 with TRBJ2-1; the D gene is possibly TRBD1 (5 bases). Germline CDR1 is MDHEN and CDR2 is SYDVKM. The V end was cut by 1 base, the J end by 4 bases, with 11 bases between. This CDR3 has 15 amino acids. The chain's CDR3 is CASSLFSGAYNEQFF. CDR3 DNA sequence: TGTGCCAGCAGTTTATTTTCTGGGGCATACAATGAGCAGTTCTTC.

The rearrangement joins TRBV10-3 to TRBJ2-7; D not certain. Per germline, CDR1 ENHRY and CDR2 SYGVKD. Trimming pared 8 bases from V and 0 bases from J, leaving 5 bases between. The CDR3 totals 11 residues. CDR3 nucleotide sequence: TGTGCCATCGAGGACTCCTACGAGCAGTACTTC. This gives the protein CAIEDSYEQYF.

The chain combines TRBV9 with TRBJ2-1, with 11 bases that match TRBD2. The CDR3 runs 17 residues. The ends lost 4 bases at V and 0 bases at J; junction bases unmatched: 6. The germline V gene encodes CDR1 SGDLS and CDR2 YYNGEE. In nucleotides, the CDR3 is TGTGCCAGCAGCCCTCGACTAGCGGGGAGCTCCTACAATGAGCAGTTCTTC. Translating it yields CASSPRLAGSSYNEQFF.

The chain links TRBV14 to TRBJ1-2; D is uncertain. The CDR3 covers 13 residues. The germline gives CDR1 SGHDN, CDR2 FVKESK. Trimming cost V 4 bases and J 4 bases, with 10 bases left between them. In DNA, the CDR3 is TGTGCCAGCAGCCCCGGAGAGGGCTATGGCTACACCTTC. Its protein product is CASSPGEGYGYTF.

The V gene is TRBV9, the J gene TRBJ1-6; perhaps TRBD1 as D (5 bases). Trimming removed 1 base from V and 10 bases from J, with 18 bases in between. Germline V gives CDR1 SGDLS, CDR2 YYNGEE. The length of the CDR3 is 16 residues. This CDR3 reads CASSVYADQGDSPLHF. The CDR3 bases are TGTGCCAGCAGCGTATACGCCGATCAGGGTGACTCACCCCTCCACTTT. The complete variable domain, with remaining parts taken from reference TRBV9 and TRBJ1-6, reads DSGVTQTPKHLITATGQRVTLRCSPRSGDLSVYWYQQSLDQGLQFLIQYYNGEERAKGNILERFSAQQFPDLHSELNLSSLELGDSALYFCASSVYADQGDSPLHFGNGTRLTVT.

The V call is TRBV7-9, the J call TRBJ2-5, with 7 bases that match TRBD2. J lost 5 bases, V lost 4 bases, and 13 bases had no gene match. Germline CDR1 reads SEHNR; CDR2 reads FQNEAQ (reference sequence). This CDR3 has 16 amino acids. The CDR3 is CASSWGRLAEGETQYF. In DNA, the CDR3 is TGTGCCAGCAGCTGGGGCCGGCTAGCGGAAGGGGAGACCCAGTACTTC.

The CDR3 spells CSVAGRQGGGTNEKLFF. CDR3 nucleotide sequence: TGCAGCGTTGCCGGTCGGCAGGGCGGTGGAACTAATGAAAAACTGTTTTTT. V is TRBV29-1 and J is TRBJ1-4, with a weak D call TRBD1 (5 bases). Germline lookup yields CDR1 SQVTM and CDR2 ANQGSEA. The V end lost 4 bases, the J end lost 1 base, and 19 bases lay between the germline ends. This CDR3 contains 17 residues. The variable domain in full, with the rest retrieved from reference TRBV29-1 and TRBJ1-4, is SAVISQKPSRDICQRGTSLTIQCQVDSQVTMMFWYRQQPGQSLTLIATANQGSEATYESGFVIDKFPISRPNLTFSTLTVSNMSPEDSSIYLCSVAGRQGGGTNEKLFFGSGTQLSVL.

V and J are TRBV5-4 and TRBJ2-5; 8 positions match TRBD2. The CDR3 has 16 residues. After removal of 4 bases from V and 1 base from J, the junction contained 9 bases not matched to a gene. From germline, CDR1 is SGHNT and CDR2 YYREEE (reference sequence). DNA for the CDR3: TGTGCCAGCAGCCCTAAGACTAGCGTTCGCCAAGAGACCCAGTACTTC. This codes for CASSPKTSVRQETQYF.

The chain employs TRBV5-1 and TRBJ1-5; D might be TRBD1 (6 bases). Germline V gene lookup returns CDR1 SGHRS and CDR2 YFSETQ. V lost 2 bases, J lost 8 bases, and 11 bases lay in between. The CDR3 runs to 13 residues. Here the CDR3 reads CASSLQGEEPQHF. CDR3 DNA sequence: TGCGCCAGCAGCTTACAGGGAGAAGAGCCCCAGCATTTT.

This chain uses TRBV11-3 with TRBJ2-7, with TRBD1 matching over 9 bases. Per germline, CDR1 SGHNT and CDR2 YENEEA. The CDR3 spans 13 residues. The V and J ends lost 6 bases and 6 bases, in that order; junction bases with no gene match: 6. Here the CDR3 DNA reads TGTGCCAGCAGTCGGGACAGGGACGGCGAGCAGTACTTC. It specifies CASSRDRDGEQYF.

This clone was seen a single time. The rearrangement links TRBV7-2 to TRBJ2-7; 9 nucleotides match TRBD2. Losses at the gene ends were 0 bases for V and 5 bases for J; bases not matched to a gene: 5. CDR1 SGHTA and CDR2 FQGNSA come from the germline V gene. The length of the CDR3 is 15 residues. This chain's CDR3 is CASSLASGSFDEQYF. DNA of the CDR3: TGTGCCAGCAGCTTAGCTAGCGGGAGTTTCGACGAGCAGTACTTC.

This rearrangement joins TRBV2 to TRBJ2-1; 10 bases line up with TRBD2. The V segment lost 7 bases and the J segment 7 bases; nucleotides outside the gene matches: 7. Germline V gene sequence: CDR1 SNHLY, CDR2 FYNNEI. The CDR3 totals 14 residues. CDR3 sequence reads: CASKKREGENEQFF. DNA for the CDR3: TGTGCCAGCAAGAAGCGGGAGGGGGAGAATGAGCAGTTCTTC.

Comment on this clone: The identical CDR3 is also encoded by other nucleotide sequences in the sample. The rearrangement joins TRBV9 to TRBJ2-3; a possible D gene is TRBD2 (6 bases). The V end was cut by 1 base, the J end by 0 bases, with 9 bases between. This CDR3 comprises 15 residues. Germline V gene data show CDR1 as SGDLS and CDR2 as YYNGEE. The CDR3 coding sequence is TGTGCCAGCAGCGTACAAGGGACTAGCACAGATACGCAGTATTTT. It yields the protein CASSVQGTSTDTQYF. The full variable domain, in which reference TRBV9 and TRBJ2-3 provide the parts outside the CDR3, is DSGVTQTPKHLITATGQRVTLRCSPRSGDLSVYWYQQSLDQGLQFLIQYYNGEERAKGNILERFSAQQFPDLHSELNLSSLELGDSALYFCASSVQGTSTDTQYFGPGTRLTVL.

The chain carries TRBV9 and TRBJ2-3, with D possibly TRBD1 on 5 matching bases. CDR3 length equals 14 residues. Trimming removed 1 base at V and 4 bases at J, with 10 bases between. The V gene's germline CDR1 is SGDLS and CDR2 YYNGEE. CDR3 DNA: TGTGCCAGCAGCGTAACACAGGCATCAGATACGCAGTATTTT. Translation: CASSVTQASDTQYF.

The chain couples TRBV10-2 to TRBJ2-3; TRBD2 agrees at 9 bases. There are 16 residues in the CDR3. V shed 6 bases and J 6 bases; nucleotides not matched to a gene: 13. The germline V gene encodes CDR1 WSHSY and CDR2 SAAADI. The CDR3 loop reads CASRAGGIAGVDTQYF. The CDR3 DNA sequence: TGCGCCAGCAGAGCAGGCGGAATAGCGGGAGTGGATACGCAGTATTTT.

The chain employs TRBV18 and TRBJ2-7, with 12 positions matching TRBD2. This CDR3 is 18 amino acids long. V gave up 0 bases and J gave up 6 bases; unmatched junction bases: 12. Germline V gene data show CDR1 as KGHSH and CDR2 as LQKENI. CDR3 coding DNA: TGTGCCAGCTCACCACCGGGACTAGCGGGCGCAATGGGGGGCGAGCAGTACTTC. Amino acid sequence: CASSPPGLAGAMGGEQYF.

V and J are TRBV9 and TRBJ2-3, with TRBD2 matching 9 bases. The junction had 13 bases not matched to a gene; V was cut back by 4 bases and J by 7 bases. The CDR3 has 16 amino acids. Germline loops: CDR1 SGDLS, CDR2 YYNGEE. Written as DNA, the CDR3 is TGTGCCAGCAGCCCCCAAATAGCGGGAGTTTTTTATACGCAGTATTTT. Translated: CASSPQIAGVFYTQYF.

The J gene is TRBJ2-7, the V gene TRBV6-6, with D possibly called TRBD1 or TRBD2 (5 bases each). The germline V gene has CDR1 MNHNY and CDR2 SVGAGI (reference sequence). This CDR3 is built from 12 residues. With 5 bases removed from V and 6 bases from J, the gap between germline ends came to 11 bases. CDR3 protein: CASSPGGGEQYF. The CDR3 nucleotides are TGTGCCAGCAGTCCTGGGGGTGGCGAGCAGTACTTC.